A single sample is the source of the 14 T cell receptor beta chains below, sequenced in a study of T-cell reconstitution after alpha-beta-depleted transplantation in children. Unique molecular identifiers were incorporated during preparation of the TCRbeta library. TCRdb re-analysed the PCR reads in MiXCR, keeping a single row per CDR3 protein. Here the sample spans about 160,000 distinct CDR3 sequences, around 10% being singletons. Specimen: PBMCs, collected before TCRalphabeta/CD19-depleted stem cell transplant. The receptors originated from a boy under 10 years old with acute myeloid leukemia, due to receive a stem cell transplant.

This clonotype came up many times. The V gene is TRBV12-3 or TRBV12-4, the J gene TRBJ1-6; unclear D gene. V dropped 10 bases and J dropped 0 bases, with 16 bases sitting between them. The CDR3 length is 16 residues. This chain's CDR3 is CAITPWSNSYNSPLHF. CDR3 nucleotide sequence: TGTGCCATCACCCCTTGGTCAAACTCCTATAATTCACCCCTCCACTTT.

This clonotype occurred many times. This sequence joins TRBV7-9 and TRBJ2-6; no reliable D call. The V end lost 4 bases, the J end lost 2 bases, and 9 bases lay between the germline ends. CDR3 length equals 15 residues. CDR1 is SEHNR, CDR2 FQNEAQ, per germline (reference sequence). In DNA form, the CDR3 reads TGTGCCAGCAGCTCCGCTGGCGCTGGGGCCAACGTCCTGACTTTC. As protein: CASSSAGAGANVLTF.

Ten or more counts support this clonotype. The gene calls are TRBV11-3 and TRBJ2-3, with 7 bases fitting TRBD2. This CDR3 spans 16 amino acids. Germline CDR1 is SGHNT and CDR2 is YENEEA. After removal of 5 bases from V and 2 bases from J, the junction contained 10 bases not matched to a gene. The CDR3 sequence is CASSRQAGSYTDTQYF. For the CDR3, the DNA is TGTGCCAGCAGCCGACAAGCGGGGTCCTACACAGATACGCAGTATTTT.

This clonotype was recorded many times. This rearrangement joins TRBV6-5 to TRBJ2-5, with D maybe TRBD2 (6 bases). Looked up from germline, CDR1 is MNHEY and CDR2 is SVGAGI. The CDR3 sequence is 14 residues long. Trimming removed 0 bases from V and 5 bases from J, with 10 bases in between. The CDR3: CASSYSSGRETQYF. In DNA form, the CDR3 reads TGTGCCAGCAGTTACTCCAGCGGGCGGGAGACCCAGTACTTC.

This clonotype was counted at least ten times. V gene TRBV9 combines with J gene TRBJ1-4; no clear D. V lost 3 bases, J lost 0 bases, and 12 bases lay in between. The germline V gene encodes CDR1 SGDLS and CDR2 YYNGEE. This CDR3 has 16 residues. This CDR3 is CASSAEDGPTNEKLFF. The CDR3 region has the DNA TGTGCCAGCAGCGCCGAGGACGGACCAACTAATGAAAAACTGTTTTTT.

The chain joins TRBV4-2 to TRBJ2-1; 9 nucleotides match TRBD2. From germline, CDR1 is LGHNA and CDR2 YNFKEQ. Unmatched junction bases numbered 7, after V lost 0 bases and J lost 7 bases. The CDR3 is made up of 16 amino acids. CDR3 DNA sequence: TGTGCCAGCAGCCAAGAGGGGCGGGGGGGCCTTAATGAGCAGTTCTTC. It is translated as CASSQEGRGGLNEQFF.

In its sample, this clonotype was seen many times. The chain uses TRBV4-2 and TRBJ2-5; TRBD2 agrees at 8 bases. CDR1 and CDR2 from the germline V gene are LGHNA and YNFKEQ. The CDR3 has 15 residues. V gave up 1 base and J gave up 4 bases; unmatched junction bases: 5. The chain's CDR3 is CASSQAGTRRETQYF. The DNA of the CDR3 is TGTGCCAGCAGCCAAGCCGGGACTAGGAGAGAGACCCAGTACTTC.

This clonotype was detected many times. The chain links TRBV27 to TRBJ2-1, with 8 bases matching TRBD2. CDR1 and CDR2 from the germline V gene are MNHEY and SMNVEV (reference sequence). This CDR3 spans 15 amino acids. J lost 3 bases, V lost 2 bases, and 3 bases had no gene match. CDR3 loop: CASSLVSGIYNEQFF. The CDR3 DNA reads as TGTGCCAGCAGTTTAGTTAGCGGGATCTACAATGAGCAGTTCTTC.

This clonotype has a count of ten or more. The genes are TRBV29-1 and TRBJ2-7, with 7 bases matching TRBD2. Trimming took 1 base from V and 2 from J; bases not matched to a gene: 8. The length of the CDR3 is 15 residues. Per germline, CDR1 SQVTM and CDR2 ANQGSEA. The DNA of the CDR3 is TGCAGCGTTGAAGTGGTTGGGGGGGAGACCTACGAGCAGTACTTC. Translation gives CSVEVVGGETYEQYF.

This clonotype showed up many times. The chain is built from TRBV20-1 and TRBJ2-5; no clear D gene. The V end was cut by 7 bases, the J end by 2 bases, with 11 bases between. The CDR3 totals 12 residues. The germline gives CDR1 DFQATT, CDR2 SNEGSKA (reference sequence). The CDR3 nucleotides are TGCAGTGGTCGGAACCTACAAGAGACCCAGTACTTC. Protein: CSGRNLQETQYF.

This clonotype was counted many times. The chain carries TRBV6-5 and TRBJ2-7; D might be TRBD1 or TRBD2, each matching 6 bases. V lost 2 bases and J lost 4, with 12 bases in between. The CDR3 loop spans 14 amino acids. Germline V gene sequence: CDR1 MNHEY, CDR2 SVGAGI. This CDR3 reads CASSYAGRGYEQYF. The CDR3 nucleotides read TGTGCCAGCAGTTACGCGGGAAGGGGGTACGAGCAGTACTTC.

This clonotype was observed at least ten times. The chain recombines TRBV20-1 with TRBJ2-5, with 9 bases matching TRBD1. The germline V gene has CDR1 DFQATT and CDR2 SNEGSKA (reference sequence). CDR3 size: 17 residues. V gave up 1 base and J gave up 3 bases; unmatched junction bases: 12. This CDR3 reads CSARAIPGQGLEETQYF. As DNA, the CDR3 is TGCAGTGCTAGAGCTATCCCGGGACAGGGCTTAGAAGAGACCCAGTACTTC.

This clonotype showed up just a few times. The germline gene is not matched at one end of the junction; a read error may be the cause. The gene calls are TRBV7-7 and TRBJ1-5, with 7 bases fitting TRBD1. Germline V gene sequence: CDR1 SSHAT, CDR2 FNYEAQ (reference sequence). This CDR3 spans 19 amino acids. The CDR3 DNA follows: TGTGCTAGCAGGTCCCTCCGGGACAGCAGTTTGTATAGCAATCAGCCCCAGCATTTT. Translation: CASRSLRDSSLYSNQPQHF.

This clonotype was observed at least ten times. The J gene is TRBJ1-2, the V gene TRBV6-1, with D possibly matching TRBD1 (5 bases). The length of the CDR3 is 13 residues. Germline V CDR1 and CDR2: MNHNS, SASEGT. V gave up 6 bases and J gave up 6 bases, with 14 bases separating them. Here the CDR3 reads CASSDQWGDGYTF. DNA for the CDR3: TGTGCCAGCAGCGATCAATGGGGGGATGGCTACACCTTC.